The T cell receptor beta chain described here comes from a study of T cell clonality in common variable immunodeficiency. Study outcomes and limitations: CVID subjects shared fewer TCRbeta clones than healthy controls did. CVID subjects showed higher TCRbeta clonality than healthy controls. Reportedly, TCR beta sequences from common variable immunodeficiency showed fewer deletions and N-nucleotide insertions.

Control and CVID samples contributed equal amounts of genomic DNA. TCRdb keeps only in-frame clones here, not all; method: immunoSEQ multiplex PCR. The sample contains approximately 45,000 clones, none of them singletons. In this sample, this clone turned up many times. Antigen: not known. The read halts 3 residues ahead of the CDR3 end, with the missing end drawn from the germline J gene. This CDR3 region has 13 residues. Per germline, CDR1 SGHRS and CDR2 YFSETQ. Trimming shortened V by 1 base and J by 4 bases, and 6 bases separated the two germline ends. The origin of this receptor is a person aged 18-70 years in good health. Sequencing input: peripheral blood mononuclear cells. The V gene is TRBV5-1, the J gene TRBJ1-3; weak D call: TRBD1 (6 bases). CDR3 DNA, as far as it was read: TGCGCCAGCAGCTTGACAGGGGGAAACACC. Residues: CASSLTGGNT. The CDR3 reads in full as CASSLTGGNTIYF.